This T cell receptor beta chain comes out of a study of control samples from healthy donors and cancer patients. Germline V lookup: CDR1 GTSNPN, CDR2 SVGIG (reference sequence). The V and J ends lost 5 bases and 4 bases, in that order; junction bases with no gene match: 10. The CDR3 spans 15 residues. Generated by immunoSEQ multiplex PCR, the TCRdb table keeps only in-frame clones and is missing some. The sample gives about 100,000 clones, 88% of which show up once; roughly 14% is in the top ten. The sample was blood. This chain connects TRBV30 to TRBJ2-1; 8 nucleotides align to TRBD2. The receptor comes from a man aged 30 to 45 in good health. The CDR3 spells CAWDYSGELYNEQFF. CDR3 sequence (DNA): TGTGCCTGGGATTATAGCGGGGAACTATACAATGAGCAGTTCTTC.